This paragraph reports one TCR beta chain. This clone appeared a single time. Its cognate antigen has yet to be identified. One base away there is no much larger clone; base qualities are not given. The CDR3 regions of human TCRbeta chains were analyzed by immunosequencing. The source study handled its data this way. TCRs in the repertoires were compared against a reference library of SARS-CoV-2-specific TCRs that had been generated with the MIRA antigen-specificity platform. Breadth was defined as the fraction of unique TCRs that were SARS-CoV-2-associated. Depth was defined as the fraction of total T cells that were SARS-CoV-2-associated. Using the MIRA data, every spike-specific TCR was mapped to the spike region that the TCR reacted to and assigned to either a CD4 or a CD8 class. Log10-transformed breadth and depth values were compared by one-way ANOVA with Sidak's multiple comparisons tests. Held by TCRdb, this immuneACCESS table contains in-frame sequences only and omits some clones. Under half of the omission traces to an unresolved V gene where checked; the cause of the rest is unknown. The V and J calls and clone size were taken over from that table, and D and trimming were inferred from the DNA. This sample has 100,000 to 150,000 clones in its table, and about 85% of those were observed once. The top ten clones comprise about 6% of the sample.

Including cysteine and phenylalanine, the CDR3 has 15 amino acids. Just CDR3 DNA is preserved here, 45 bases in frame from base 1. Taken from the germline V gene, the CDR1 and CDR2 loops are SGHNT and YENEEA. Between the V and J ends, shortened by 5 bases and 4 bases respectively, the junction contains 14 bases. What the time point label conveys for this sample: baseline before first vaccination. The vaccinee samples were drawn from two UK trials, COV001 and COV002, one of which was a single-blind randomized controlled phase 2/3 trial testing AZD1222 (ChAdOx1 nCoV-19) in healthy adults. Trial participant PBMC samples were collected at day 0 and day 28 after the second dose for TCRbeta chain sequencing. This entry is derived from a study of T cell responses to AZD1222 COVID-19 vaccine (dated by TCRdb to the early 2020s). Regarding the research as a whole: Because spike-specific TCR depth and breadth did not differ between the two schedules, AZD1222 recipients who got a second dose at roughly 4 weeks were pooled with those who got a second dose at roughly 12 weeks. TCR sequencing was performed for roughly 240 trial participants, of whom about 200 were given two doses of AZD1222 and around 25 were given two doses of MenACWY control vaccine. Enrollment into the trials was organized by age into subgroups of 18-55, 56-69 and 70-plus years, and those subgroups contained roughly 140, 27 and 60 TCR-sequenced participants, respectively.

Summary of the overall study and its limitations: Vaccine-associated CD4 TCRs spanned the whole spike protein, with dominant responses in regions 160-218 and 743-854. Because no day 14 peak-response samples were available, the repertoires could be characterized only after the peak T cell response. Reportedly, close to half of the unique spike-specific TCRs recognized epitopes lying outside the regions that are mutated in the B.1.351 and B.1.1.7 variants. Spike-specific TCR breadth and depth rose significantly after two AZD1222 doses compared with day 0 and with MenACWY recipients. Most participants were white British and females outnumbered males, and the authors suggested that clonal diversity may have been underestimated. Conclusions about previously exposed vaccinees are limited, since just 6 or 7 AZD1222 recipients were seropositive for SARS-CoV-2 at baseline. The 56-69-year group was small, and its depth increase did not reach significance, likely because of low power.

This receptor chain uses TRBV11-3 and TRBJ2-2; TRBD2 could be the D gene, as 5 bases match. Sequenced here: peripheral blood, sampled on day 0 of AZD1222 vaccination. This clonotype originated in an adult in good health. The bases read TGTGCCAGCAGCGAAAGGACTGGCGGCACCGGGGAGCTGTTTTTT. It translates as CASSERTGGTGELFF.